These T cell receptor beta chains were read from a single sample in a study of blood T cell repertoires in COVID-19. Produced via immunoSEQ multiplex PCR; TCRdb's table is partial and in-frame only. The sample lists under 90,000 clones, 83% seen once, with 40% to 45% in the top ten. Sequencing was performed on peripheral blood. The source of these receptors is an elderly man with acute or convalescent COVID-19. The CDR3 runs from the conserved cysteine through the conserved F or W. A D gene is named only where the DNA matches it firmly. Clone size, where shown, is once, few, many, or a class for clones that have expanded.

d_gene: NA; j_gene: TRBJ1-5; v_gene: TRBV19; abundance: few; CDR3aa: CASSTSHLLRAGQPQHF; CDR3nt: TGTGCCAGTAGTACCTCACACCTTCTTAGGGCGGGTCAGCCCCAGCATTTT
d_gene: TRBD1; j_gene: TRBJ1-2; v_gene: TRBV4-1; abundance: NA; CDR3aa: CASSQDGQGAPQRGYTF; CDR3nt: TGCGCCAGCAGCCAAGATGGACAGGGGGCCCCCCAACGGGGCTACACCTTC
d_gene: TRBD1; j_gene: TRBJ1-6; v_gene: TRBV19; abundance: NA; CDR3aa: CASSRWRQGDSPLHF; CDR3nt: TGTGCCAGTAGTCGATGGAGACAGGGAGATTCACCCCTCCACTTT
d_gene: NA; j_gene: TRBJ1-6; v_gene: TRBV12-3/TRBV12-4; abundance: once; CDR3aa: CASSFGQTPLHF; CDR3nt: TGTGCCAGCAGTTTTGGGCAGACCCCCCTCCACTTT
d_gene: NA; j_gene: TRBJ1-5; v_gene: TRBV3-1/TRBV3-2; abundance: NA; CDR3aa: CASSPELGSQPQHF; CDR3nt: TGTGCCAGCAGCCCCGAGTTGGGGAGCCAGCCCCAGCATTTT
d_gene: TRBD2; j_gene: TRBJ2-5; v_gene: TRBV7-2; abundance: NA; CDR3aa: CASSPVGLVGETQYF; CDR3nt: TGTGCCAGCAGCCCAGTGGGACTAGTGGGAGAGACCCAGTACTTC
d_gene: TRBD2; j_gene: TRBJ2-1; v_gene: TRBV6-2/TRBV6-3; abundance: NA; CDR3aa: CASSFTGLAGTEQFF; CDR3nt: TGTGCCAGCAGCTTCACGGGACTAGCGGGTACTGAGCAGTTCTTC
d_gene: NA; j_gene: TRBJ1-1; v_gene: TRBV10-3; abundance: NA; CDR3aa: CAISQQILNTEAFF; CDR3nt: TGTGCCATCAGTCAACAGATACTGAACACTGAAGCTTTCTTT
d_gene: TRBD1; j_gene: TRBJ1-2; v_gene: TRBV12-3/TRBV12-4; abundance: NA; CDR3aa: CASSQRTGEGYTF; CDR3nt: TGTGCCAGCAGTCAGAGGACAGGGGAGGGCTACACCTTC
d_gene: TRBD2; j_gene: TRBJ2-1; v_gene: TRBV27; abundance: NA; CDR3aa: CASSPPIIVREKGFEQFF; CDR3nt: TGTGCCAGCAGTCCCCCGATAATAGTGCGGGAGAAAGGGTTTGAGCAGTTCTTC
d_gene: NA; j_gene: TRBJ1-2; v_gene: TRBV28; abundance: once; CDR3aa: CASSLSGFYGYTF; CDR3nt: TGTGCCAGCAGTTTATCAGGCTTTTATGGCTACACCTTC
d_gene: NA; j_gene: TRBJ1-1; v_gene: TRBV11-2; abundance: NA; CDR3aa: CASSLDISNTEAFF; CDR3nt: TGTGCCAGCAGCTTGGACATATCGAACACTGAAGCTTTCTTT
d_gene: TRBD1; j_gene: TRBJ1-5; v_gene: TRBV4-1; abundance: NA; CDR3aa: CASSQTGGRQPQHF; CDR3nt: TGCGCCAGCAGCCAAACAGGGGGCCGACAGCCCCAGCATTTT
d_gene: TRBD1; j_gene: TRBJ1-1; v_gene: TRBV4-1; abundance: NA; CDR3aa: CASSQGQGTEAFF; CDR3nt: TGCGCCAGCAGCCAAGGACAGGGCACTGAAGCTTTCTTT
d_gene: NA; j_gene: TRBJ2-1; v_gene: TRBV12-1; abundance: once; CDR3aa: CASSPLAVKNNEQFF; CDR3nt: TGTGCCAGCAGCCCACTAGCGGTTAAAAACAATGAGCAGTTCTTC
d_gene: TRBD1; j_gene: TRBJ1-6; v_gene: TRBV18; abundance: few; CDR3aa: CASSPNSNRGPWDHSPLHF; CDR3nt: TGTGCCAGCTCACCAAACAGTAACAGGGGGCCTTGGGATCATTCACCCCTCCACTTT
d_gene: TRBD2; j_gene: TRBJ2-5; v_gene: TRBV2; abundance: NA; CDR3aa: CASRDLAEQETQYF; CDR3nt: TGTGCCAGCAGGGACCTAGCGGAACAAGAGACCCAGTACTTC
d_gene: NA; j_gene: TRBJ1-6; v_gene: TRBV3-1/TRBV3-2; abundance: few; CDR3aa: CASSQGPGGNSPLHF; CDR3nt: TGTGCCAGCAGCCAAGGTCCGGGGGGGAATTCACCCCTCCACTTT
d_gene: TRBD1; j_gene: TRBJ2-7; v_gene: TRBV7-2; abundance: NA; CDR3aa: CASSSQTGPRGEQYF; CDR3nt: TGTGCCAGCAGCTCCCAGACAGGGCCCAGGGGCGAGCAGTACTTC
d_gene: NA; j_gene: TRBJ2-2; v_gene: TRBV7-2; abundance: NA; CDR3aa: CASSSQGSNTGELFF; CDR3nt: TGTGCCAGCAGCTCACAGGGCTCGAACACCGGGGAGCTGTTTTTT
d_gene: TRBD1; j_gene: TRBJ1-4; v_gene: TRBV6-5; abundance: once; CDR3aa: CASNLQGAGRKLFF; CDR3nt: TGTGCCAGCAATCTACAGGGGGCGGGGAGAAAACTGTTTTTT
d_gene: NA; j_gene: TRBJ1-2; v_gene: TRBV7-2; abundance: NA; CDR3aa: CASSPQRLGGYGYTF; CDR3nt: TGTGCCAGCAGCCCCCAGAGGCTGGGGGGCTATGGCTACACCTTC
d_gene: NA; j_gene: TRBJ2-5; v_gene: TRBV19; abundance: NA; CDR3aa: CASSISGTQYF; CDR3nt: TGTGCCAGTAGTATTAGTGGGACCCAGTACTTC
d_gene: NA; j_gene: TRBJ2-3; v_gene: TRBV7-2; abundance: NA; CDR3aa: CASSLVSHYSTDTQYF; CDR3nt: TGTGCCAGCAGCTTAGTTAGCCACTATAGCACAGATACGCAGTATTTT
d_gene: TRBD2; j_gene: TRBJ2-1; v_gene: TRBV14; abundance: NA; CDR3aa: CASSRPSSGGPTSESSYNEQFF; CDR3nt: TGTGCCAGCAGCCGGCCCTCTAGCGGGGGACCAACTAGCGAGAGCTCCTACAATGAGCAGTTCTTC
d_gene: TRBD1; j_gene: TRBJ2-1; v_gene: TRBV29-1; abundance: few; CDR3aa: CSVVFRDRGYDEQFF; CDR3nt: TGCAGCGTTGTATTCCGGGACAGGGGATACGATGAGCAGTTCTTC
d_gene: NA; j_gene: TRBJ1-6; v_gene: TRBV18; abundance: NA; CDR3aa: CASSPATDSPLHF; CDR3nt: TGTGCCAGCTCACCGGCGACAGATTCACCCCTCCACTTT
d_gene: NA; j_gene: TRBJ2-3; v_gene: TRBV28; abundance: few; CDR3aa: CASSPRGIEGTDTQYF; CDR3nt: TGTGCCAGCAGTCCGCGGGGTATAGAGGGTACAGATACGCAGTATTTT
d_gene: NA; j_gene: TRBJ1-2; v_gene: TRBV19; abundance: few; CDR3aa: CASRQDPGGMYGYTF; CDR3nt: TGTGCCAGTAGACAGGACCCCGGGGGAATGTATGGCTACACCTTC
d_gene: NA; j_gene: TRBJ2-5; v_gene: TRBV7-2; abundance: once; CDR3aa: CASSRSGVQETQYF; CDR3nt: TGTGCCAGCAGCCGTTCAGGGGTGCAAGAGACCCAGTACTTC
d_gene: TRBD1; j_gene: TRBJ2-1; v_gene: TRBV6-2/TRBV6-3; abundance: once; CDR3aa: CASSYEGADNEQFF; CDR3nt: TGTGCCAGCAGTTACGAGGGGGCCGACAATGAGCAGTTCTTC
d_gene: TRBD2; j_gene: TRBJ2-5; v_gene: TRBV11-2; abundance: NA; CDR3aa: CASSLGGAGTGETQYF; CDR3nt: TGTGCCAGCAGCTTAGGCGGAGCGGGGACCGGGGAGACCCAGTACTTC
d_gene: TRBD1; j_gene: TRBJ2-7; v_gene: TRBV4-1; abundance: NA; CDR3aa: CASSQHGTGGIDEQYF; CDR3nt: TGCGCCAGCAGCCAACACGGGACAGGGGGAATCGACGAGCAGTACTTC
d_gene: TRBD1; j_gene: TRBJ2-7; v_gene: TRBV6-2/TRBV6-3; abundance: NA; CDR3aa: CASSLLARGRGPYEQYF; CDR3nt: TGTGCCAGCAGTTTACTCGCCAGGGGGCGCGGTCCCTACGAGCAGTACTTC
d_gene: NA; j_gene: TRBJ2-3; v_gene: TRBV7-3; abundance: NA; CDR3aa: CASSFQGTDTQYF; CDR3nt: TGTGCCAGCAGCTTCCAGGGCACAGATACGCAGTATTTT
d_gene: NA; j_gene: TRBJ1-4; v_gene: TRBV7-6; abundance: once; CDR3aa: CASSQRTGGTVVKLFF; CDR3nt: TGTGCCAGCAGCCAAAGGACGGGGGGTACCGTCGTAAAACTGTTTTTT